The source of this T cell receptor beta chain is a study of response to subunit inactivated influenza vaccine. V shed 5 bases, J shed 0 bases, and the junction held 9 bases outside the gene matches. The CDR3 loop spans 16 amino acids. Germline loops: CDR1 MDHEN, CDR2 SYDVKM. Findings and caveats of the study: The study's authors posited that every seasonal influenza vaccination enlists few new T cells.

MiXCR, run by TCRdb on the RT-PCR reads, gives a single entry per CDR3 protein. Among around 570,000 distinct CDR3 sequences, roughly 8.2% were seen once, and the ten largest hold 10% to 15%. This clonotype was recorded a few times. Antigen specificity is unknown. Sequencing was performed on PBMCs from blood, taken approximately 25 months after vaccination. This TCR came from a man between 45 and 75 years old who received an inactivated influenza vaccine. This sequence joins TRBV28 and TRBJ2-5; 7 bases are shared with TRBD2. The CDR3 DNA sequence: TGTGCCAGCAGTCTCTCCGGGACTACGTACCAAGAGACCCAGTACTTC. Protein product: CASSLSGTTYQETQYF.